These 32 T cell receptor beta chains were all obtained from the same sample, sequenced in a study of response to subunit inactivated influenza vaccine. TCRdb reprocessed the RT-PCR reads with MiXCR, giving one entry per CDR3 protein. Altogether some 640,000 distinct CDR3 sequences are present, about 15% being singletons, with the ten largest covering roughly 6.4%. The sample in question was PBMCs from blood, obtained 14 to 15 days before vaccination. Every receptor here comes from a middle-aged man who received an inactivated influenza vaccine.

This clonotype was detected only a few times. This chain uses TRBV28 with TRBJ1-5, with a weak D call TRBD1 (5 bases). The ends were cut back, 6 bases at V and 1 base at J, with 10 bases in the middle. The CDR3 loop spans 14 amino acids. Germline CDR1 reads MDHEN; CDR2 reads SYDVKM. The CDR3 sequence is CASRAGGSNQPQHF. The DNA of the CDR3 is TGTGCCAGCAGAGCTGGGGGGAGCAATCAGCCCCAGCATTTT.

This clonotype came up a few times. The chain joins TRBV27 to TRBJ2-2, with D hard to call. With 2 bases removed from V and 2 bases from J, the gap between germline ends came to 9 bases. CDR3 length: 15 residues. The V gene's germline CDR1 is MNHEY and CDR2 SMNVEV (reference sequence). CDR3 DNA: TGTGCCAGCAGTTTACTGGACGCAAACACCGGGGAGCTGTTTTTT. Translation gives CASSLLDANTGELFF.

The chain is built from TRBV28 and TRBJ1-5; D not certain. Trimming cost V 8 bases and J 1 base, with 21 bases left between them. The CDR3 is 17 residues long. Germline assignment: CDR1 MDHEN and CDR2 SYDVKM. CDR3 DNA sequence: TGTGCCAGCTCGGCGCGGGCCATGTGGAGGAGCAATCAGCCCCAGCATTTT. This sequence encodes CASSARAMWRSNQPQHF.

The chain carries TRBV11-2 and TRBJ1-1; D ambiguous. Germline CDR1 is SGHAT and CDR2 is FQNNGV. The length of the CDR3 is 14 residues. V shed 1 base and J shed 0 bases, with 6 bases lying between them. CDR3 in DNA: TGTGCCAGCAGCTTAGTCCCGCTGAACACTGAAGCTTTCTTT. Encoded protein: CASSLVPLNTEAFF.

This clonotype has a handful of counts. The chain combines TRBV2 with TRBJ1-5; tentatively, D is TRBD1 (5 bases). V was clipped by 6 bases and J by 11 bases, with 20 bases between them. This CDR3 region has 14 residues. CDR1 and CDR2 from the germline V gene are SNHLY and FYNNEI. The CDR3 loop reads CASRSGTVPGSQHF. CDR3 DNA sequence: TGTGCCAGCAGGTCCGGGACGGTACCTGGGTCCCAGCATTTT. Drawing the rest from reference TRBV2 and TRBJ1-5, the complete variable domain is EPEVTQTPSHQVTQMGQEVILRCVPISNHLYFYWYRQILGQKVEFLVSFYNNEISEKSEIFDDQFSVERPDGSNFTLKIRSTKLEDSAMYFCASRSGTVPGSQHFGDGTRLSIL.

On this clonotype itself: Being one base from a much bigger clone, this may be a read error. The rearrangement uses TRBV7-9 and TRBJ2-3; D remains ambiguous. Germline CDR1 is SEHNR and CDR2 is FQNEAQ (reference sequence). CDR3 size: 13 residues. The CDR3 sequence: CASGLTSTDTQYF. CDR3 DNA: TGTGCCAGCGGCTTAACTAGCACAGATACGCAGTATTTT.

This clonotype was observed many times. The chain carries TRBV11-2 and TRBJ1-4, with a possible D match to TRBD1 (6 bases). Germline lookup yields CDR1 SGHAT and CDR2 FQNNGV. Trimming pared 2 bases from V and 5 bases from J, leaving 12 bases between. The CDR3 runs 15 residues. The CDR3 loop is CASSLIAGANEKLFF. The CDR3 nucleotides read TGTGCCAGCAGCTTAATCGCGGGGGCGAATGAAAAACTGTTTTTT. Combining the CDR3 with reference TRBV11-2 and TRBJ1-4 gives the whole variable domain EAGVAQSPRYKIIEKRQSVAFWCNPISGHATLYWYQQILGQGPKLLIQFQNNGVVDDSQLPKDRFSAERLKGVDSTLKIQPAKLEDSAVYLCASSLIAGANEKLFFGSGTQLSVL.

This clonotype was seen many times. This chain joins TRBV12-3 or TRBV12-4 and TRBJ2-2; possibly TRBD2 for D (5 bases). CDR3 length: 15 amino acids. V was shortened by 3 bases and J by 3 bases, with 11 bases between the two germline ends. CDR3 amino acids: CASSFRGSDTGELFF. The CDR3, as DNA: TGTGCCAGCAGTTTCCGGGGATCCGACACCGGGGAGCTGTTTTTT.

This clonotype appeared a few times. DNA of the CDR3: TGTGCCACCAGCCTATCGACCCGACAGGGATTAGACAATGAGCAGTTCTTC. It is translated as CATSLSTRQGLDNEQFF. J is TRBJ2-1 and V is TRBV24-1; 7 nucleotides line up with TRBD1. The CDR3 is 17 amino acids. V trimming: 7 bases; J trimming: 5 bases; junction bases outside the gene matches: 16. Germline assignment: CDR1 KGHDR and CDR2 SFDVKD.

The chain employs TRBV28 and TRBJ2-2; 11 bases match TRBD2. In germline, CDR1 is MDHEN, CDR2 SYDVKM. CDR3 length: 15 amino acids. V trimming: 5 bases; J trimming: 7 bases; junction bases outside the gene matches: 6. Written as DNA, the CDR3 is TGTGCCAGCAGTGGGACTAGCGGCAGAGGCGGGGAGCTGTTTTTT. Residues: CASSGTSGRGGELFF.

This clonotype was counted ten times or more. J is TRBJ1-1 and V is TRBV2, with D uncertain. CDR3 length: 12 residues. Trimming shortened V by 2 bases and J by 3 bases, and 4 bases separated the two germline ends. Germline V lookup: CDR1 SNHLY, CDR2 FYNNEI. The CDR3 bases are TGTGCCAGCAGTGAATACCACACTGAAGCTTTCTTT. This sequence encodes CASSEYHTEAFF.

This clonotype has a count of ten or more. The chain's CDR3 is CASSEPGNYGYTF. CDR3 DNA sequence: TGTGCCAGCAGTGAACCGGGGAACTATGGCTACACCTTC. The chain links TRBV25-1 to TRBJ1-2; D gene uncertain. V lost 2 bases and J 2 bases, leaving 6 bases between the germline ends. The CDR3 spans 13 residues. Per the germline V gene, CDR1 is MGHDK and CDR2 is SYGVNS.

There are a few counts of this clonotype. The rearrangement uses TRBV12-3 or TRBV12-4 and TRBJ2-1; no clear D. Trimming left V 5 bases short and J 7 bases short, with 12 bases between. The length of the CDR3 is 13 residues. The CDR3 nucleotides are TGTGCCAGCAGTCCCTTGGTAGGGAATGAGCAGTTCTTC. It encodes CASSPLVGNEQFF.

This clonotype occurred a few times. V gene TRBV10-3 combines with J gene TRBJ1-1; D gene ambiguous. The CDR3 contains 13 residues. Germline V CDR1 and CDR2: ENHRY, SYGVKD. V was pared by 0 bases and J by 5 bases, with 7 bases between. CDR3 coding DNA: TGTGCCATCAGTGAGTCGATGGCTACTGAAGCTTTCTTT. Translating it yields CAISESMATEAFF.

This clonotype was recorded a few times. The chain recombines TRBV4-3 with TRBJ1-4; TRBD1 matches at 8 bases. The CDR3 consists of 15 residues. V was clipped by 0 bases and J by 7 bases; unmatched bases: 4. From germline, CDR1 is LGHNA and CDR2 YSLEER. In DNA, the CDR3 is TGCGCCAGCAGCCAAGATGTGGGACAGGCTGAAAAACTGTTTTTT. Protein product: CASSQDVGQAEKLFF.

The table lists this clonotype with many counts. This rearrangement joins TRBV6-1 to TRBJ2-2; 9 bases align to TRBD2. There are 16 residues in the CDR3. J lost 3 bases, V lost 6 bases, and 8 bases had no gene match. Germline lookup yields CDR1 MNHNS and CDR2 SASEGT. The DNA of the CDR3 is TGTGCCAGCAGACGGCCGGGACTAGCTGACACCGGGGAGCTGTTTTTT. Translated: CASRRPGLADTGELFF.

Here the CDR3 DNA reads TGTGCCAGCAGTCCTCATCATAAAACCGGGACAGGGGGCACCGGGGAGCTGTTTTTT. Its protein is CASSPHHKTGTGGTGELFF. The V gene is TRBV12-3 or TRBV12-4, the J gene TRBJ2-2; 11 positions agree with TRBD1. The CDR3 runs 19 residues. The V and J ends lost 5 bases and 4 bases, in that order; junction bases with no gene match: 15.

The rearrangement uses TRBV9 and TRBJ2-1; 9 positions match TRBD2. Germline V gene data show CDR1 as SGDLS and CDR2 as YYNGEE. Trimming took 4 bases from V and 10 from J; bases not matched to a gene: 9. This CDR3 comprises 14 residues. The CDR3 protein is CASSPVAGGLEQFF. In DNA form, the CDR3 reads TGTGCCAGCAGCCCGGTGGCGGGGGGGCTCGAGCAGTTCTTC.

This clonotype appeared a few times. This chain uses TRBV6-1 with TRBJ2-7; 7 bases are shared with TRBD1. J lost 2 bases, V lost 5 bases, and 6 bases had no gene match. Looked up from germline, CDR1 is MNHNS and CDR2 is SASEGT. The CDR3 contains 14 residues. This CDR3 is CASSPVTGAYEQYF. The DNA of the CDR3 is TGTGCCAGCAGTCCCGTCACAGGGGCCTACGAGCAGTACTTC.

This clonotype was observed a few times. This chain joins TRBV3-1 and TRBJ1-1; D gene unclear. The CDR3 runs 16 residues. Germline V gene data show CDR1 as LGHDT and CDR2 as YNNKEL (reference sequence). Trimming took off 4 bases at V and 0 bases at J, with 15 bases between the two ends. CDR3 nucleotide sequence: TGTGCCAGCAGCCCACGACTCCCGCTTATGAACACTGAAGCTTTCTTT. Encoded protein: CASSPRLPLMNTEAFF. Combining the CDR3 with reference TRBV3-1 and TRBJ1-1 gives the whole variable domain DTAVSQTPKYLVTQMGNDKSIKCEQNLGHDTMYWYKQDSKKFLKIMFSYNNKELIINETVPNRFSPKSPDKAHLNLHINSLELGDSAVYFCASSPRLPLMNTEAFFGQGTRLTVV.

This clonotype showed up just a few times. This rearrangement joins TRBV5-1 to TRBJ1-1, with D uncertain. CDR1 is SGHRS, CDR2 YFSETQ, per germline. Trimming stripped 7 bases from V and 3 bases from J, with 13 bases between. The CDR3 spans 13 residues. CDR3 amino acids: CASAMVRYTEAFF. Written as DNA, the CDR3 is TGCGCCAGCGCCATGGTTCGCTACACTGAAGCTTTCTTT.

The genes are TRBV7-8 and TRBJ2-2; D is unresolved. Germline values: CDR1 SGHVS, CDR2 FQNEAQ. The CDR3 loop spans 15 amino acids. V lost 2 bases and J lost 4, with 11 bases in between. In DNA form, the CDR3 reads TGTGCCAGCAGCTTACCAGGACCTTTCACCGGGGAGCTGTTTTTT. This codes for CASSLPGPFTGELFF.

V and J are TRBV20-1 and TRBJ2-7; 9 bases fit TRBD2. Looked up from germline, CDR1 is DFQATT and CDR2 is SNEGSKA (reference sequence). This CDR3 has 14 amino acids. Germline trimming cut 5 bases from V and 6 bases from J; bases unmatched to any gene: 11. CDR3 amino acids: CSAHRSGSGPEQYF. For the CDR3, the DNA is TGCAGTGCTCACCGTAGCGGGAGTGGGCCCGAGCAGTACTTC.

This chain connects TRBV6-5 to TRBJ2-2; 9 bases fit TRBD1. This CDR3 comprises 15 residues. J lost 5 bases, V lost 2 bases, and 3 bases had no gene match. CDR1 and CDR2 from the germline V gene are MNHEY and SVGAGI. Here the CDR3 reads CASSYGTGITGELFF. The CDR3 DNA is TGTGCCAGCAGTTACGGGACAGGGATTACCGGGGAGCTGTTTTTT.

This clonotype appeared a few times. In nucleotides, the CDR3 is TGTGCCAGCAGTGAAGGGGGCGCGGGCACCGGGGAGCTGTTTTTT. This encodes CASSEGGAGTGELFF. The chain is built from TRBV6-1 and TRBJ2-2; D possibly uses TRBD1 or TRBD2 (5 bases each). Germline CDR1 MNHNS, CDR2 SASEGT. The CDR3 contains 15 residues. Trimming pared 1 base from V and 4 bases from J, leaving 10 bases between.

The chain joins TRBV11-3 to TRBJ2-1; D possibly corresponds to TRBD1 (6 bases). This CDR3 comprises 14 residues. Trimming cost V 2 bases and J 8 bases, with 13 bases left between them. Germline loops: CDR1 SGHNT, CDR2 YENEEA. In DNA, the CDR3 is TGTGCCAGCAGCTTAATGAGGGGGTACGATGAGCAGTTCTTC. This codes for CASSLMRGYDEQFF.

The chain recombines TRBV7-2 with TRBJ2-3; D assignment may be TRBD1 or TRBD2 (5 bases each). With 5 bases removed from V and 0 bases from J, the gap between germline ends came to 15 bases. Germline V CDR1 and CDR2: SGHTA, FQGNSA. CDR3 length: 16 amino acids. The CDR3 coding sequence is TGTGCCAGCAGCCCTGGGGACGGTCGAAGCACAGATACGCAGTATTTT. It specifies CASSPGDGRSTDTQYF.

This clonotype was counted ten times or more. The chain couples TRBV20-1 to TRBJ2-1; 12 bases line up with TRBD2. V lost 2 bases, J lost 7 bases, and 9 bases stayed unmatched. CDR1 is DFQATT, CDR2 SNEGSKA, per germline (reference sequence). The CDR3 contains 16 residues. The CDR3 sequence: CSARRPPSGGGNEQFF. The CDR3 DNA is TGCAGTGCTAGACGCCCCCCTAGCGGGGGGGGAAATGAGCAGTTCTTC.

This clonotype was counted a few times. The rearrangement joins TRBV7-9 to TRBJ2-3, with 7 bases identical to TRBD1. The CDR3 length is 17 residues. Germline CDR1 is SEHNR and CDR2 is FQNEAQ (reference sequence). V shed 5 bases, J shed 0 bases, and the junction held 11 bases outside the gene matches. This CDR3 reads CASSTQQGLDSTDTQYF. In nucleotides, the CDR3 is TGTGCCAGCAGCACTCAACAGGGGTTGGATAGCACAGATACGCAGTATTTT.

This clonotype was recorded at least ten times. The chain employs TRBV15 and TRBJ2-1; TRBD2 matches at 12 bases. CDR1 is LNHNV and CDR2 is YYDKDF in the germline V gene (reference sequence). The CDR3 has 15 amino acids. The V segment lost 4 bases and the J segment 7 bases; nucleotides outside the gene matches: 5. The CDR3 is CATSITSGRRNEQFF. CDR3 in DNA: TGTGCCACCAGCATAACTAGCGGGAGGAGGAATGAGCAGTTCTTC.

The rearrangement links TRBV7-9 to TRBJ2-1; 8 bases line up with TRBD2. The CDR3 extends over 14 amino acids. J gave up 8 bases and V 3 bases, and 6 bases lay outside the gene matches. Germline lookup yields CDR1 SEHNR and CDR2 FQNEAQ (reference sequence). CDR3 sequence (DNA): TGTGCCAGCAGCTTTCAGCGGGAGAAGTATGAGCAGTTCTTC. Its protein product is CASSFQREKYEQFF.

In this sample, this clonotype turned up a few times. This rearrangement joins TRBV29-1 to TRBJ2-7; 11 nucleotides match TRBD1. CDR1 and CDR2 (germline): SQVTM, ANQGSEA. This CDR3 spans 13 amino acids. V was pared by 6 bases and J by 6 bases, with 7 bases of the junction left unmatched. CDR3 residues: CSVDGTGGLEQYF. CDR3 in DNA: TGCAGCGTCGACGGGACAGGGGGGCTCGAGCAGTACTTC.